These 11 T cell receptor beta chains were sequenced from one sample in a study of graft-versus-host responses after intestinal transplantation. Using immunoSEQ multiplex PCR, the repertoire was profiled, and TCRdb retains in-frame clones only, with some absent. Of some 79,000 clones listed, approximately 91% were seen once; the top ten hold around 0.35%. For these TCRs, the target antigens are not known. The specimen comprised unstimulated CD4+ T cells sorted from spleen or lymph node cells, sampled before intestinal transplant. The receptors here all came from a human donor who received an intestinal transplant.

J is TRBJ2-7 and V is TRBV5-1; TRBD1 might be the D (5 bases). The length of the CDR3 is 17 residues. The V end lost 0 bases, the J end lost 4 bases, and 20 bases lay between the germline ends. Per germline, CDR1 SGHRS and CDR2 YFSETQ. DNA of the CDR3: TGCGCCAGCAGCTTGGCCCCTTTGGCAGGGAAGGAGTACGAGCAGTACTTC. Translation: CASSLAPLAGKEYEQYF.

This rearrangement joins TRBV19 to TRBJ1-1, with D unresolved. CDR1 and CDR2 from the germline V gene are LNHDA and SQIVND (reference sequence). V dropped 5 bases and J dropped 1 base, with 11 bases sitting between them. The CDR3 length is 14 residues. The CDR3 spells CASSPEVRNTEAFF. CDR3 bases: TGTGCCAGTAGTCCCGAGGTTAGGAACACTGAAGCTTTCTTT.

This clone occurred once. V and J are TRBV28 and TRBJ1-3; the match to TRBD1 covers 8 bases. After removal of 6 bases from V and 2 bases from J, the junction contained 3 bases not matched to a gene. The CDR3 spans 14 residues. Per germline, CDR1 MDHEN and CDR2 SYDVKM. CDR3 coding DNA: TGTGCCAGCAGCAAACAGGGGGCTGGAAACACCATATATTTT. Protein: CASSKQGAGNTIYF. The entire variable domain, with the rest obtained from reference TRBV28 and TRBJ1-3, is as follows: DVKVTQSSRYLVKRTGEKVFLECVQDMDHENMFWYRQDPGLGLRLIYFSYDVKMKEKGDIPEGYSVSREKKERFSLILESASTNQTSMYLCASSKQGAGNTIYFGEGSWLTVV.

The chain carries TRBV5-6 and TRBJ2-7; 12 bases are shared with TRBD1. V lost 6 bases and J lost 4; bases outside the gene matches: 17. This CDR3 region has 18 residues. CDR1 is SGHDT, CDR2 YYEEEE, per germline. The CDR3 sequence is CASTLGWERDRGQYEQYF. CDR3 DNA: TGTGCCAGCACCCTAGGGTGGGAGAGGGACAGGGGGCAATACGAGCAGTACTTC.

Remarks on this clone: Other DNA variants within this sample encode the same CDR3. The rearrangement links TRBV2 to TRBJ1-1; TRBD1 is a possible D gene (5 bases). This CDR3 has 11 residues. Germline values: CDR1 SNHLY, CDR2 FYNNEI. The CDR3 DNA is TGTGCTTCCGGGGGGAACACTGAAGCTTTCTTT. It specifies CASGGNTEAFF.

J is TRBJ2-7 and V is TRBV15, with TRBD2 matching over 13 bases. This CDR3 contains 17 residues. The V and J ends lost 6 bases and 0 bases, in that order; junction bases with no gene match: 8. Per the germline V gene, CDR1 is LNHNV and CDR2 is YYDKDF (reference sequence). The CDR3 loop reads CATSRLAGGLHSYEQYF. The CDR3 region has the DNA TGTGCCACCAGTCGACTAGCGGGGGGCTTACACTCCTACGAGCAGTACTTC.

This clone was recorded only once. The chain carries TRBV6-1 and TRBJ2-7; possible D gene TRBD2, 5 bases. Between the trimmed V and J ends, which lost 6 bases and 11 bases, there was a span of 14 bases. Germline CDR1 reads MNHNS; CDR2 reads SASEGT. The CDR3 runs 11 residues. The CDR3 here is CASRGGWAEYF. In DNA form, the CDR3 reads TGTGCCAGCAGAGGCGGGTGGGCGGAGTACTTC.

DNA of the CDR3: TGTGCCAGCAGCCCGGGACTAGCGGGGGTGGGAGATACGCAGTATTTT. Encoded protein: CASSPGLAGVGDTQYF. The V gene is TRBV5-4, the J gene TRBJ2-3; 14 positions agree with TRBD2. Per germline, CDR1 SGHNT and CDR2 YYREEE (reference sequence). The CDR3 has 16 residues. Trimming removed 4 bases from V and 5 bases from J; junction bases left unmatched: 6.

This rearrangement joins TRBV5-1 to TRBJ2-7; weak D call: TRBD2 (6 bases). CDR3 size: 15 residues. Germline V gives CDR1 SGHRS, CDR2 YFSETQ. Deletions cut 0 bases from V and 7 bases from J, with 17 bases between. This CDR3 reads CASSLDVAVFTEQYF. CDR3 nucleotide sequence: TGCGCCAGCAGCTTGGATGTAGCGGTCTTTACGGAGCAGTACTTC.

As for this clone: Other DNA variants within this sample encode the same CDR3. The V gene is TRBV6-5, the J gene TRBJ2-5; 10 nucleotides agree with TRBD2. Germline V gene data show CDR1 as MNHEY and CDR2 as SVGAGI. The V segment lost 6 bases and the J segment 3 bases; nucleotides outside the gene matches: 4. This CDR3 region has 14 residues. CDR3 sequence (DNA): TGTGCCAGCAGACCGGGACTAGCGAAAGAGACCCAGTACTTC. Protein product: CASRPGLAKETQYF.

V is TRBV27 and J is TRBJ2-7; 11 bases map to TRBD1. There are 15 residues in the CDR3. Germline lookup yields CDR1 MNHEY and CDR2 SMNVEV (reference sequence). V lost 3 bases, J lost 9 bases, and 10 bases stayed unmatched. The chain's CDR3 is CASSFSGTGGVGQYF. The CDR3 nucleotides read TGTGCCAGCAGTTTCTCCGGGACAGGGGGAGTTGGGCAGTACTTC.